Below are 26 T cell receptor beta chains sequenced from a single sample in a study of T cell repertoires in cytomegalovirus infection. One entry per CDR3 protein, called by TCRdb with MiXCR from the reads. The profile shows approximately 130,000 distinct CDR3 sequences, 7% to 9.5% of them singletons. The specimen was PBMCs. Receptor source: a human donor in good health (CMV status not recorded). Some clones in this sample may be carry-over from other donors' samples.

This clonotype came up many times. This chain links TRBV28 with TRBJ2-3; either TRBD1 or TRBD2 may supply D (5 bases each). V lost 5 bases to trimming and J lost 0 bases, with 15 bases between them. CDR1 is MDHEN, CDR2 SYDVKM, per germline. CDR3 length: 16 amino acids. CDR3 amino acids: CASSPVGARSTDTQYF. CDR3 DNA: TGTGCCAGCAGTCCCGTCGGGGCGAGGAGCACAGATACGCAGTATTTT.

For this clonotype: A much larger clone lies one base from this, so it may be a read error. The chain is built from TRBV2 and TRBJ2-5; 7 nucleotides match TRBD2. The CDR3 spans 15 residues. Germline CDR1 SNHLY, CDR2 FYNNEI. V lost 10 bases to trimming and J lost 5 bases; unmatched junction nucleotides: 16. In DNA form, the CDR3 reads TGTGCCACCACGGAATGGGCGGGGGTCCAGGAGACCCAGTACTTC. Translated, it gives CATTEWAGVQETQYF.

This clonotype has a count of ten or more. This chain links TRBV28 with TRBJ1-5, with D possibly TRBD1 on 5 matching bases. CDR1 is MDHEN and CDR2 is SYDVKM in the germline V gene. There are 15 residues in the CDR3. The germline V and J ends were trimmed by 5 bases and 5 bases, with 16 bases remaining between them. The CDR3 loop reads CASSKEYGGYQPQHF. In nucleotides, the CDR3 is TGTGCCAGCAGTAAAGAATATGGGGGGTATCAGCCCCAGCATTTT.

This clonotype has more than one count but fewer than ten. The CDR3 DNA reads as TGCAGTGCTGGACCCGGAACAGGGGGCGATCAGCCCCAGCATTTT. Protein: CSAGPGTGGDQPQHF. The rearrangement links TRBV20-1 to TRBJ1-5; the match to TRBD1 covers 9 bases. This CDR3 is built from 15 residues. Germline V gene data show CDR1 as DFQATT and CDR2 as SNEGSKA (reference sequence). J lost 5 bases, V lost 5 bases, and 10 bases had no gene match.

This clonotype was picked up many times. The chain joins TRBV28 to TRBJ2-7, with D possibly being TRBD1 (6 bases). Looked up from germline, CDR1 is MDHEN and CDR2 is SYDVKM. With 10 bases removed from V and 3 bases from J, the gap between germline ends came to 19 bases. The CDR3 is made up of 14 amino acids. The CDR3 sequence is CATSERGQNYEQYF. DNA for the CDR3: TGTGCCACCAGCGAAAGGGGACAAAACTACGAGCAGTACTTC.

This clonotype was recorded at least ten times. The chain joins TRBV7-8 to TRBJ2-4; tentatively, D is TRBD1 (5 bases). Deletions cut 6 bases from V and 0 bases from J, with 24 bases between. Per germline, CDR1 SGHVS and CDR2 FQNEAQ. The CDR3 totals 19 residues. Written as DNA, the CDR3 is TGTGCCAGCAGTCAACCTACGGCAGGGCGACGATTAGCCAAAAACATTCAGTACTTC. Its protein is CASSQPTAGRRLAKNIQYF.

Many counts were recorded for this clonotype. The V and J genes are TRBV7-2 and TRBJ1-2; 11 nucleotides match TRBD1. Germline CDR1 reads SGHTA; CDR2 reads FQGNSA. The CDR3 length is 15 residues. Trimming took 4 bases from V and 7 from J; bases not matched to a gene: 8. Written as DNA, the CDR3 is TGTGCCAGCAGCTCCTCGGACAGGGGGCCACTTGGCTACACCTTC. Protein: CASSSSDRGPLGYTF.

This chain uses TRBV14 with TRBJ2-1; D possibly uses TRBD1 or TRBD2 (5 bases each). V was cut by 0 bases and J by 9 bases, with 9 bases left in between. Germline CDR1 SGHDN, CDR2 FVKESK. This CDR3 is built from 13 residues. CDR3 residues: CASSQERGGEQFF. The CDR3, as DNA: TGTGCCAGCAGCCAAGAACGTGGGGGTGAGCAGTTCTTC.

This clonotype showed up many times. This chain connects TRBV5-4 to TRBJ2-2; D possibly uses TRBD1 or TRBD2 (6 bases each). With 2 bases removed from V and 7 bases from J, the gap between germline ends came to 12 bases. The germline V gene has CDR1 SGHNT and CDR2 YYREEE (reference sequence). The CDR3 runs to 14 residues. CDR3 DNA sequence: TGTGCCAGCAGCTTAGGGGGGCCGGACGGGGAGCTGTTTTTT. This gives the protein CASSLGGPDGELFF. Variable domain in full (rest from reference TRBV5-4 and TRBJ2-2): ETGVTQSPTHLIKTRGQQVTLRCSSQSGHNTVSWYQQALGQGPQFIFQYYREEENGRGNFPPRFSGLQFPNYSSELNVNALELDDSALYLCASSLGGPDGELFFGEGSRLTVL.

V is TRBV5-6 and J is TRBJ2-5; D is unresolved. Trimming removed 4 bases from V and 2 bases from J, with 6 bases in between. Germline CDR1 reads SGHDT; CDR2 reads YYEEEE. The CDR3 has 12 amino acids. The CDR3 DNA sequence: TGTGCCAGCAGCCTTAGGCAAGAGACCCAGTACTTC. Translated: CASSLRQETQYF. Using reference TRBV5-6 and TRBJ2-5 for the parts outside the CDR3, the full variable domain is DAGVTQSPTHLIKTRGQQVTLRCSPKSGHDTVSWYQQALGQGPQFIFQYYEEEERQRGNFPDRFSGHQFPNYSSELNVNALLLGDSALYLCASSLRQETQYFGPGTRLLVL.

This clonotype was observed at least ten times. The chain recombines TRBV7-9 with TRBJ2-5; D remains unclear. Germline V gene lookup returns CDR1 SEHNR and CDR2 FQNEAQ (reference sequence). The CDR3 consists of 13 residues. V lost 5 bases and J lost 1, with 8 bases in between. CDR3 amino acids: CASSLPVQETQYF. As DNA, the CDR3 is TGTGCCAGCAGCCTCCCCGTCCAAGAGACCCAGTACTTC.

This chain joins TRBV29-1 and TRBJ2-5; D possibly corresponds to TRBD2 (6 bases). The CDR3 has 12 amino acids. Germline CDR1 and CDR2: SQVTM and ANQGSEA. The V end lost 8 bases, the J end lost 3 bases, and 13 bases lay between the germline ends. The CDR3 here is CSLTRREETQYF. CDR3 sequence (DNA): TGCAGCCTGACCAGGAGGGAAGAGACCCAGTACTTC. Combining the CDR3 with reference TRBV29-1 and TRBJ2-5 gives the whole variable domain SAVISQKPSRDICQRGTSLTIQCQVDSQVTMMFWYRQQPGQSLTLIATANQGSEATYESGFVIDKFPISRPNLTFSTLTVSNMSPEDSSIYLCSLTRREETQYFGPGTRLLVL.

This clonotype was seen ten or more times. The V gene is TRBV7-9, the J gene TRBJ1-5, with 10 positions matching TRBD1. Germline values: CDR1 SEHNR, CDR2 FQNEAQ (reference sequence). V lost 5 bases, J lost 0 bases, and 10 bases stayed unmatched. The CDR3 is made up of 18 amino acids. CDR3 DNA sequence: TGTGCCAGCAGCCGTTGGACAGGGGGTCGTAGTAGCAATCAGCCCCAGCATTTT. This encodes CASSRWTGGRSSNQPQHF.

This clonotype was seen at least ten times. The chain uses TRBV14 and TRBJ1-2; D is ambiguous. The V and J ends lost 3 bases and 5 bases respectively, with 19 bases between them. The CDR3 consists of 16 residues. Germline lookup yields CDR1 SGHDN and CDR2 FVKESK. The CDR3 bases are TGTGCCAGCAGCCAGACTGGGCCAAGAGGTGAATATGGCTACACCTTC. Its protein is CASSQTGPRGEYGYTF.

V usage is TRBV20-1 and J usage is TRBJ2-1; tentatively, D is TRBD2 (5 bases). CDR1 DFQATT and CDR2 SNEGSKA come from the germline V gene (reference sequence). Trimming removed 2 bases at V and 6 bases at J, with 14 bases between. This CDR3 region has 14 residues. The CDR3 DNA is TGCAGTGCTAGATATACTCGTAGCGTCAATGAGCAGTTCTTC. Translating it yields CSARYTRSVNEQFF.

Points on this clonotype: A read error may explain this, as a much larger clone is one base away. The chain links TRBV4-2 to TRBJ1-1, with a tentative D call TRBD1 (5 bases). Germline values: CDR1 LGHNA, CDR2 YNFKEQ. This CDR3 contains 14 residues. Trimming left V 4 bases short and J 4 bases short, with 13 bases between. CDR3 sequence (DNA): TGTGCCAGCAGCCGAGAGCGGGGGATCACTGAAGCTTTCTTT. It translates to CASSRERGITEAFF.

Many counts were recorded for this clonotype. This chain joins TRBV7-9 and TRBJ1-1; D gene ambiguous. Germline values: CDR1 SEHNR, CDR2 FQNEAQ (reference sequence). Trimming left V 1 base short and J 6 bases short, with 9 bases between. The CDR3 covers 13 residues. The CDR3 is CASSLDYRSEAFF. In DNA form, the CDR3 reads TGTGCCAGCAGCTTAGATTATCGCTCTGAAGCTTTCTTT.

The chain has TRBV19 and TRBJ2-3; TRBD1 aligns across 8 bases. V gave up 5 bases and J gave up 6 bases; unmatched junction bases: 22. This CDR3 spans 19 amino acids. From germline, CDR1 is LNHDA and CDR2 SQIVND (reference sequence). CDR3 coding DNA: TGTGCCAGTAGTGTCGGGACAGGACAGATTATGCTGGTTCAGGATACGCAGTATTTT. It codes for CASSVGTGQIMLVQDTQYF. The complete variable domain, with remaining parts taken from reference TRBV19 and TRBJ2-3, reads DGGITQSPKYLFRKEGQNVTLSCEQNLNHDAMYWYRQDPGQGLRLIYYSQIVNDFQKGDIAEGYSVSREKKESFPLTVTSAQKNPTAFYLCASSVGTGQIMLVQDTQYFGPGTRLTVL.

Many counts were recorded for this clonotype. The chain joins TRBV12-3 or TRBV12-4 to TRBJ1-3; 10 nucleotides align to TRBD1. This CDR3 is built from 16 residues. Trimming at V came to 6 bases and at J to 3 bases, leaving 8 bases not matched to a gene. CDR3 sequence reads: CASSQTTGGFGNTIYF. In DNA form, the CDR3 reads TGTGCCAGCAGCCAGACGACAGGGGGCTTTGGAAACACCATATATTTT.

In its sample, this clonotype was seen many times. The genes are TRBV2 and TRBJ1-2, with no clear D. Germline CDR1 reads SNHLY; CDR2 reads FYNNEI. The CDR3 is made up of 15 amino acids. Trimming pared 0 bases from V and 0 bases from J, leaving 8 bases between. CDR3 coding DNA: TGTGCCAGCAGTGAAGCACAGCATTCTAACTATGGCTACACCTTC. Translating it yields CASSEAQHSNYGYTF. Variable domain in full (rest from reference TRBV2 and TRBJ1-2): EPEVTQTPSHQVTQMGQEVILRCVPISNHLYFYWYRQILGQKVEFLVSFYNNEISEKSEIFDDQFSVERPDGSNFTLKIRSTKLEDSAMYFCASSEAQHSNYGYTFGSGTRLTVV.

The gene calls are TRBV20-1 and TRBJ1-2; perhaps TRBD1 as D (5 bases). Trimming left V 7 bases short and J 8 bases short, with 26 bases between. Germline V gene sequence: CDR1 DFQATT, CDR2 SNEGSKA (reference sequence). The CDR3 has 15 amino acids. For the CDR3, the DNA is TGCAGTGTTACAGAACCGGGACCCCGGGTGGGAGGCTACACCTTC. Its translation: CSVTEPGPRVGGYTF.

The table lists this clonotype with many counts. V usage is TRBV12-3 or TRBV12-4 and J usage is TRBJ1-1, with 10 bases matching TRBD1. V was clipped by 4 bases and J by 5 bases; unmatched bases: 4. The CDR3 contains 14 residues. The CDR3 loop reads CASSSVDRGTEAFF. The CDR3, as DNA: TGTGCCAGCAGTTCCGTGGACAGGGGGACTGAAGCTTTCTTT.

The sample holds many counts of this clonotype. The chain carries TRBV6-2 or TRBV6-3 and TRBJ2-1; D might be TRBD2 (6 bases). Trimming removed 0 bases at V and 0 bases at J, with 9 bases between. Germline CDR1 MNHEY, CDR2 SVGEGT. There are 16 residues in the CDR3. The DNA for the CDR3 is TGTGCCAGCAGTTACTCAGGGAGGAGCTCCTACAATGAGCAGTTCTTC. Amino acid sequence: CASSYSGRSSYNEQFF.

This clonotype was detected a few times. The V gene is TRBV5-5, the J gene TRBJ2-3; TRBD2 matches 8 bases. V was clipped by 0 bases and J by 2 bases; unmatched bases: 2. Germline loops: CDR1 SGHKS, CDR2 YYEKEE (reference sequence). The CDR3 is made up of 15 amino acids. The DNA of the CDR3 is TGTGCCAGCAGCTTGGGCGGGGGGCCCACAGATACGCAGTATTTT. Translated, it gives CASSLGGGPTDTQYF.

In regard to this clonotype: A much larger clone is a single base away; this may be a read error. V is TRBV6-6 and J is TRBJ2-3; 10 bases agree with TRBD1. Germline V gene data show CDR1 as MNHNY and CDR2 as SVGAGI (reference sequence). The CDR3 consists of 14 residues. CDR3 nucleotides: TGTGCCAGCAGTTGGACAGGGGGTGAAGATACGCAGTGTTTT. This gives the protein CASSWTGGEDTQCF.

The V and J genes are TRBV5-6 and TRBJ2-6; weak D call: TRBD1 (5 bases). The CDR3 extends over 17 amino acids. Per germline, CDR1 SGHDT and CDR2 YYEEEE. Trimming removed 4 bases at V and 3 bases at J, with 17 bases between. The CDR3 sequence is CASSLGQFSGGANVLTF. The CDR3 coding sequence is TGTGCCAGCAGCCTGGGGCAGTTCTCTGGTGGGGCCAACGTCCTGACTTTC.